This TCR beta chain stems from a study of blood T cell repertoires in COVID-19. Study in general: There were acute and convalescent COVID-19 samples, and they came from the United States, Italy and Spain.

As processed by the authors: For nucleated cells, counts were estimated from reference gene primer amplification. Libraries were prepared by immunoSEQ multiplex PCR; TCRdb keeps only in-frame clonotypes and omits some of them. That table gives V, J and clone size, and the DNA gave D and trimming. The sample lists approximately 130,000 clones; over 70% were seen once. The sequence was collected from a man older than 75 with active or convalescent COVID-19. The specimen was peripheral blood.

The CDR3 region is CASSWRNTEAFF. The DNA of the CDR3 is TGTGCCAGCAGCTGGAGGAACACTGAAGCTTTCTTT. The chain recombines TRBV7-2 with TRBJ1-1; D gene ambiguous. Between the trimmed V and J ends, which lost 4 bases and 1 base, there was a span of 4 bases. The germline V gene has CDR1 SGHTA and CDR2 FQGNSA. The CDR3 covers 12 residues.